This T cell receptor beta chain was found in a study of OX40 agonist ivuxolimab in advanced cancers. With 0 bases removed from V and 2 bases from J, the gap between germline ends came to 8 bases. Germline CDR1 SGHTA, CDR2 FQGTGA. This CDR3 comprises 15 residues. The method was immunoSEQ multiplex PCR; TCRdb's version includes in-frame clones alone and lacks a portion of them. Altogether 65,000 to 75,000 clones are present, 85% to 90% being singletons, with the ten largest covering over 5%. About this clone itself: The sample contains more than one DNA sequence encoding this CDR3.

The chain joins TRBV7-3 to TRBJ2-1; D is perhaps TRBD2 (5 bases). The sequences come from CD4+ or CD8+ T cells sorted from blood, collected in a trial of the OX40 agonist ivuxolimab. This sequence originates from an adult with an advanced solid tumor such as melanoma, head and neck, liver or kidney cancer. The CDR3 protein is CASSLTSGTYNEQFF. The CDR3 coding sequence is TGTGCCAGCAGCTTAACGAGCGGAACCTACAATGAGCAGTTCTTC.